The next 16 T cell receptor beta chains were all read from a single sample in a study of blood T cell repertoires in COVID-19. This table comes from immunoSEQ multiplex PCR, and its TCRdb copy is limited to in-frame clones, with some not included. Altogether 55,000 to 65,000 clones are present, over 75% being singletons, with the ten largest covering more than 9%. Sequencing was performed on peripheral blood. The receptors shown here come from a woman aged 80 or over with active COVID-19.

The V and J genes are TRBV28 and TRBJ1-5, with 8 bases aligning to TRBD1. The V segment lost 5 bases and the J segment 2 bases; nucleotides outside the gene matches: 5. Germline values: CDR1 MDHEN, CDR2 SYDVKM. This CDR3 region has 15 residues. The CDR3 DNA reads as TGTGCCAGCAGTCTGACAGGGGAGCGCAATCAGCCCCAGCATTTT. Translating gives CASSLTGERNQPQHF.

The V and J genes are TRBV5-1 and TRBJ2-3; 7 bases map to TRBD1. This CDR3 comprises 15 residues. The V gene's germline CDR1 is SGHRS and CDR2 YFSETQ. Unmatched junction bases numbered 9, after V lost 3 bases and J lost 5 bases. CDR3 DNA sequence: TGCGCCAGCAGCTCCCTGACAGGGTCCGGAGATACGCAGTATTTT. Translation gives CASSSLTGSGDTQYF.

The rearrangement links TRBV7-2 to TRBJ2-5; possible D gene TRBD2, 7 bases. CDR1 is SGHTA and CDR2 is FQGNSA in the germline V gene. This CDR3 is 17 amino acids long. Trimming pared 1 base from V and 5 bases from J, leaving 20 bases between. The CDR3 loop is CASSLGGGAGDQETQYF. The CDR3 DNA sequence: TGTGCCAGCAGCTTAGGGGGAGGGGCAGGGGATCAGGAGACCCAGTACTTC.

This rearrangement joins TRBV2 to TRBJ1-2; 7 nucleotides match TRBD1. Germline CDR1 and CDR2: SNHLY and FYNNEI. The CDR3 spans 12 residues. V gave up 8 bases and J gave up 8 bases; unmatched junction bases: 8. CDR3 residues: CASGGGTDGYTF. DNA of the CDR3: TGTGCCAGCGGAGGCGGGACAGACGGCTACACCTTC. Filled out from reference TRBV2 and TRBJ1-2, the complete variable domain reads EPEVTQTPSHQVTQMGQEVILRCVPISNHLYFYWYRQILGQKVEFLVSFYNNEISEKSEIFDDQFSVERPDGSNFTLKIRSTKLEDSAMYFCASGGGTDGYTFGSGTRLTVV.

The chain uses TRBV7-2 and TRBJ2-5; 8 bases align to TRBD2. The V and J ends lost 4 bases and 2 bases, in that order; junction bases with no gene match: 9. The CDR3 sequence is 16 residues long. Looked up from germline, CDR1 is SGHTA and CDR2 is FQGNSA. CDR3 bases: TGTGCCAGCAGCTGGGGGAATAGCGGGAAGCAAGAGACCCAGTACTTC. Protein sequence: CASSWGNSGKQETQYF.

This chain links TRBV5-4 with TRBJ2-1; 7 bases line up with TRBD1. Germline CDR1 SGHNT, CDR2 YYREEE (reference sequence). Losses at the gene ends were 4 bases for V and 5 bases for J; bases not matched to a gene: 6. The CDR3 runs to 14 residues. CDR3 residues: CASSAGTANNEQFF. CDR3 nucleotide sequence: TGTGCCAGCAGCGCCGGGACAGCCAACAATGAGCAGTTCTTC. Drawing the rest from reference TRBV5-4 and TRBJ2-1, the complete variable domain is ETGVTQSPTHLIKTRGQQVTLRCSSQSGHNTVSWYQQALGQGPQFIFQYYREEENGRGNFPPRFSGLQFPNYSSELNVNALELDDSALYLCASSAGTANNEQFFGPGTRLTVL.

V usage is TRBV4-2 and J usage is TRBJ2-1; 10 nucleotides match TRBD2. V trimming: 1 base; J trimming: 4 bases; junction bases outside the gene matches: 7. The germline gives CDR1 LGHNA, CDR2 YNFKEQ. This CDR3 comprises 17 residues. This CDR3 reads CASSQGGASGGYNEQFF. The CDR3 coding sequence is TGTGCCAGCAGCCAAGGAGGGGCTAGCGGGGGTTACAATGAGCAGTTCTTC.

The chain combines TRBV4-1 with TRBJ1-4; D gene uncertain. V was trimmed by 0 bases and J by 8 bases, leaving 4 bases between them. The germline V gene has CDR1 MGHRA and CDR2 YSYEKL. The CDR3 is 12 residues long. CDR3 sequence: CASSQDPEKLFF. CDR3 nucleotide sequence: TGCGCCAGCAGCCAAGATCCGGAAAAACTGTTTTTT.

The chain combines TRBV7-9 with TRBJ1-1; TRBD1 is a possible D gene (6 bases). CDR3 size: 15 residues. Trimming shortened V by 2 bases and J by 0 bases, and 10 bases separated the two germline ends. Germline CDR1 and CDR2: SEHNR and FQNEAQ (reference sequence). DNA of the CDR3: TGTGCCAGCAGCTTATACCAGGGGTTGAACACTGAAGCTTTCTTT. Its protein product is CASSLYQGLNTEAFF.

The rearrangement uses TRBV28 and TRBJ2-1; D ambiguous. In germline, CDR1 is MDHEN, CDR2 SYDVKM. The germline V and J ends were trimmed by 2 bases and 0 bases, with 11 bases remaining between them. The length of the CDR3 is 16 residues. CDR3 nucleotides: TGTGCCAGCAGTTTAATTTCAGGCACCTCCTACAATGAGCAGTTCTTC. As protein: CASSLISGTSYNEQFF.

V gene TRBV12-3 or TRBV12-4 combines with J gene TRBJ1-1; the D gene is possibly TRBD1 (6 bases). Trimming cost V 3 bases and J 9 bases, with 8 bases left between them. The CDR3 consists of 11 residues. The CDR3: CASSFGGQAFF. CDR3 coding DNA: TGTGCCAGCAGTTTTGGGGGCCAAGCTTTCTTT.

The J gene is TRBJ2-7, the V gene TRBV28, with 12 bases identical to TRBD2. Germline CDR1 MDHEN, CDR2 SYDVKM. The CDR3 loop spans 16 amino acids. The trim removed 8 bases at V and 3 bases at J, leaving 11 bases unmatched. CDR3 loop: CASETRLAGALYEQYF. For the CDR3, the DNA is TGTGCCAGCGAGACCCGACTAGCGGGAGCACTCTACGAGCAGTACTTC.

This chain joins TRBV19 and TRBJ2-1; D gene unclear. Germline CDR1 and CDR2: LNHDA and SQIVND (reference sequence). CDR3 size: 12 residues. The germline V and J ends were trimmed by 4 bases and 6 bases, with 7 bases remaining between them. This CDR3 is CASSTPGNEQFF. CDR3 sequence (DNA): TGTGCCAGTAGTACCCCCGGCAATGAGCAGTTCTTC.

This clone was recorded once. J is TRBJ2-1 and V is TRBV5-1; 10 nucleotides align to TRBD2. V lost 3 bases, J lost 0 bases, and 12 bases stayed unmatched. CDR1 is SGHRS, CDR2 YFSETQ, per germline. The CDR3 length is 19 residues. In DNA, the CDR3 is TGCGCCAGCAGCTCTCTAGCGGGAGATGGTAGTAGCTCCTACAATGAGCAGTTCTTC. The encoded protein is CASSSLAGDGSSSYNEQFF.

The chain combines TRBV2 with TRBJ1-6; D possibly corresponds to TRBD1 (5 bases). Trimming took off 7 bases at V and 9 bases at J, with 13 bases between the two ends. The CDR3 totals 13 residues. Germline CDR1 and CDR2: SNHLY and FYNNEI. DNA for the CDR3: TGTGCCAGCACCGACAGATTCTCTTCACCCCTCCACTTT. Protein: CASTDRFSSPLHF.

The J gene is TRBJ1-6, the V gene TRBV7-2, with 11 bases matching TRBD1. CDR1 SGHTA and CDR2 FQGNSA come from the germline V gene. The length of the CDR3 is 18 residues. J gave up 4 bases and V 3 bases, and 8 bases lay outside the gene matches. The CDR3 spells CASSFNGQGASYNSPLHF. The CDR3 DNA sequence: TGTGCCAGCAGCTTCAATGGACAGGGGGCATCGTATAATTCACCCCTCCACTTT.